These 19 T cell receptor beta chains came from one sample sequenced in a study of blood T cells in healthy people across ages. The second PCR ran 7 to 11 cycles with a sample-barcoded 5' primer and J-beta primers. In TCRdb, the 5' RACE reads were re-called with MiXCR into one record per CDR3 protein. The profile shows fewer than 2,000,000 distinct CDR3 sequences, about two fifths of them singletons. Sequences were obtained from blood. Receptors were obtained from a human donor in good health.

The chain has TRBV28 and TRBJ2-1; 10 bases align to TRBD2. This CDR3 region has 16 residues. After removal of 5 bases from V and 3 bases from J, the junction contained 7 bases not matched to a gene. Germline V lookup: CDR1 MDHEN, CDR2 SYDVKM. The CDR3 DNA reads TGTGCCAGCAGTGCCAGGGTAGCGGGGGGCTACAATGAGCAGTTCTTC. It encodes CASSARVAGGYNEQFF.

In its sample, this clonotype was seen a few times. The rearrangement links TRBV6-5 to TRBJ1-2; TRBD1 might be the D (5 bases). The CDR3 length is 14 residues. Germline loops: CDR1 MNHEY, CDR2 SVGAGI. V lost 0 bases and J lost 4, with 9 bases in between. CDR3 DNA: TGTGCCAGCAGTTACTCGTCCGGGGGCTATGGCTACACCTTC. It translates to CASSYSSGGYGYTF.

This clonotype came up a few times. The chain uses TRBV10-3 and TRBJ2-7; 9 bases fit TRBD1. The CDR3 is 15 residues long. With V trimmed by 6 bases and J by 3 bases, 9 bases remained unmatched. Germline assignment: CDR1 ENHRY and CDR2 SYGVKD. The DNA of the CDR3 is TGTGCCATCAGGCCGGGACAGGGCCACGACTACGAGCAGTACTTC. The encoded protein is CAIRPGQGHDYEQYF.

This chain joins TRBV4-1 and TRBJ1-4; 9 positions match TRBD1. With 2 bases clipped from V and 7 bases from J, the junction kept 5 bases outside the gene matches. Germline CDR1 MGHRA, CDR2 YSYEKL. The CDR3 totals 15 residues. Written as DNA, the CDR3 is TGCGCCAGCAGCCAAAAACAGGGGGCTTTTGAAAAACTGTTTTTT. Amino acid sequence: CASSQKQGAFEKLFF.

The chain has TRBV18 and TRBJ2-1; D unclear. This CDR3 is 14 amino acids long. Germline CDR1 is KGHSH and CDR2 is LQKENI. Trimming cost V 1 base and J 6 bases, with 10 bases left between them. Here the CDR3 DNA reads TGTGCCAGCTCACCACAGGGCCAGTGCAATGAGCAGTTCTTC. Protein: CASSPQGQCNEQFF. The whole variable domain, remainder taken from reference TRBV18 and TRBJ2-1, is NAGVMQNPRHLVRRRGQEARLRCSPMKGHSHVYWYRQLPEEGLKFMVYLQKENIIDESGMPKERFSAEFPKEGPSILRIQQVVRGDSAAYFCASSPQGQCNEQFFGPGTRLTVL.

The V gene is TRBV6-5, the J gene TRBJ1-2; a possible D gene is TRBD1 (5 bases). Germline assignment: CDR1 MNHEY and CDR2 SVGAGI. The CDR3 consists of 15 residues. V lost 1 base to trimming and J lost 3 bases, with 12 bases between them. CDR3 sequence (DNA): TGTGCCAGCAGTTACTTCGACAAAGGGGACTATGGCTACACCTTC. Protein product: CASSYFDKGDYGYTF.

The CDR3 reads CASSSSPGQVSDTQYF. The CDR3 region has the DNA TGTGCCAGCAGCTCGAGCCCGGGACAGGTGTCGGATACGCAGTATTTT. The rearrangement joins TRBV6-2 or TRBV6-3 to TRBJ2-3, with 8 bases matching TRBD1. The CDR3 has 16 amino acids. The ends lost 6 bases at V and 6 bases at J; junction bases unmatched: 14. From germline, CDR1 is MNHEY and CDR2 SVGEGT.

The chain recombines TRBV7-9 with TRBJ2-7; possibly TRBD1 for D (6 bases). The V end was cut by 1 base, the J end by 8 bases, with 15 bases between. CDR1 SEHNR and CDR2 FQNEAQ come from the germline V gene (reference sequence). The CDR3 is 14 residues long. The CDR3 DNA sequence: TGTGCCAGCAGCTTAGACCAGGACAGTTTCCAGCAGTACTTC. Translated, it gives CASSLDQDSFQQYF.

There are a few counts of this clonotype. V and J are TRBV9 and TRBJ1-3; D possibly corresponds to TRBD1 (5 bases). CDR1 is SGDLS, CDR2 YYNGEE, per germline. This CDR3 region has 14 residues. V lost 4 bases and J lost 0, with 8 bases in between. CDR3 region: CASSPGGSGNTIYF. The DNA of the CDR3 is TGTGCCAGCAGCCCCGGGGGCTCTGGAAACACCATATATTTT.

This clonotype occurred a few times. The chain joins TRBV20-1 to TRBJ2-7; D remains unclear. Germline V gene sequence: CDR1 DFQATT, CDR2 SNEGSKA (reference sequence). With 2 bases removed from V and 4 bases from J, the gap between germline ends came to 21 bases. The length of the CDR3 is 16 residues. The CDR3 coding sequence is TGCAGTGCTAGAAATCCCATTCACACTACGAGATACGAGCAGTACTTC. Its protein is CSARNPIHTTRYEQYF.

The V and J genes are TRBV7-2 and TRBJ1-1; D is possibly TRBD1 (6 bases). The CDR3 is made up of 15 amino acids. The germline gives CDR1 SGHTA, CDR2 FQGNSA. Trimming took off 2 bases at V and 4 bases at J, with 14 bases between the two ends. The DNA of the CDR3 is TGTGCCAGCAGCTTAAATGCGGTAGGGGGCACTGAAGCTTTCTTT. As protein: CASSLNAVGGTEAFF.

In this sample, this clonotype turned up a few times. The chain uses TRBV5-1 and TRBJ2-7; the D gene is possibly TRBD1 (6 bases). Between the trimmed V and J ends, which lost 4 bases and 3 bases, there was a span of 14 bases. CDR1 is SGHRS, CDR2 YFSETQ, per germline. The CDR3 runs 14 residues. The CDR3 spells CASSASGQIYEQYF. DNA for the CDR3: TGCGCCAGCAGCGCCTCGGGACAAATCTACGAGCAGTACTTC.

CDR3: CASSSGGDNTF. The DNA for the CDR3 is TGTGCCAGCAGTTCAGGAGGGGATAACACCTTC. The chain carries TRBV12-3 or TRBV12-4 and TRBJ1-2, with a weak D call TRBD1 (5 bases). The CDR3 sequence is 11 residues long. Between the trimmed V and J ends, which lost 4 bases and 12 bases, there was a span of 12 bases.

This rearrangement joins TRBV30 to TRBJ1-1; D is uncertain. The CDR3 totals 13 residues. The V end was cut by 0 bases, the J end by 1 base, with 6 bases between. Germline CDR1 is GTSNPN and CDR2 is SVGIG (reference sequence). DNA of the CDR3: TGTGCCTGGAGTGTACAAGCGAACACTGAAGCTTTCTTT. Protein sequence: CAWSVQANTEAFF.

This clonotype was seen a single time. V is TRBV30 and J is TRBJ2-4; perhaps TRBD1 as D (5 bases). The germline V and J ends were trimmed by 2 bases and 1 base, with 6 bases remaining between them. The CDR3 consists of 13 residues. In germline, CDR1 is GTSNPN, CDR2 SVGIG (reference sequence). CDR3 nucleotide sequence: TGTGCCTGGAGTCAGGGTGCCAAAAACATTCAGTACTTC. Protein sequence: CAWSQGAKNIQYF.

This clonotype appeared once. V gene TRBV4-1 combines with J gene TRBJ2-7; D is undetermined. This CDR3 spans 13 amino acids. From germline, CDR1 is MGHRA and CDR2 YSYEKL. V dropped 1 base and J dropped 3 bases, with 7 bases sitting between them. CDR3: CASSQAFGYEQYF. The CDR3 DNA reads as TGCGCCAGCAGCCAAGCGTTCGGCTACGAGCAGTACTTC.

The chain uses TRBV18 and TRBJ2-2; D call uncertain. This CDR3 is built from 15 residues. Per the germline V gene, CDR1 is KGHSH and CDR2 is LQKENI. Trimming cost V 5 bases and J 2 bases, with 12 bases left between them. CDR3 protein: CASSATVRNTGELFF. In DNA, the CDR3 is TGTGCCAGCTCAGCCACCGTGAGAAACACCGGGGAGCTGTTTTTT.

The chain uses TRBV29-1 and TRBJ2-1, with no clear D. Germline loops: CDR1 SQVTM, CDR2 ANQGSEA. CDR3 length equals 10 residues. Trimming pared 7 bases from V and 2 bases from J, leaving 3 bases between. Here the CDR3 DNA reads TGCAGCGACACCTACAATGAGCAGTTCTTC. It encodes CSDTYNEQFF.

The chain employs TRBV7-6 and TRBJ2-3; the match to TRBD2 covers 8 bases. Trimming removed 5 bases from V and 0 bases from J; junction bases left unmatched: 4. Germline lookup yields CDR1 SGHVS and CDR2 FNYEAQ. The CDR3 runs to 15 residues. The CDR3 region has the DNA TGTGCCAGCAGCCAAGAGCGGGGGAGCACAGATACGCAGTATTTT. Encoded protein: CASSQERGSTDTQYF. The entire variable domain, with the rest obtained from reference TRBV7-6 and TRBJ2-3, is as follows: GAGVSQSPRYKVTKRGQDVALRCDPISGHVSLYWYRQALGQGPEFLTYFNYEAQQDKSGLPNDRFSAERPEGSISTLTIQRTEQRDSAMYRCASSQERGSTDTQYFGPGTRLTVL.